Each of the 12 T cell receptor beta chains below was sequenced from the same sample in a study of T cells after posttransplantation cyclophosphamide. Generated by immunoSEQ multiplex PCR, the TCRdb table keeps only in-frame clones and is missing some. In total the sample includes 30,000 to 40,000 clones, none of them seen once. The sample was PBMCs. These receptor sequences come from a man between 50 and 59 years old in good health, CMV-negative, and a related stem cell transplant donor.

This clone was detected many times. The chain recombines TRBV4-1 with TRBJ1-4; 7 bases fit TRBD1. CDR1 is MGHRA and CDR2 is YSYEKL in the germline V gene. This CDR3 is built from 17 residues. Unmatched junction bases numbered 11, after V lost 5 bases and J lost 2 bases. The CDR3 coding sequence is TGCGCCAGCAGCACCGGACAGGCCCAACTGACTAATGAAAAACTGTTTTTT. Amino acids: CASSTGQAQLTNEKLFF.

This clone was seen ten or more times. V and J are TRBV19 and TRBJ2-1, with TRBD1 identical over 9 bases. CDR3 size: 16 residues. Germline CDR1 LNHDA, CDR2 SQIVND (reference sequence). V lost 4 bases, J lost 8 bases, and 12 bases stayed unmatched. For the CDR3, the DNA is TGTGCCAGTAGTAGTCCGGGACAGGGAAGGGCGGATGAGCAGTTCTTC. This codes for CASSSPGQGRADEQFF.

This clone was seen ten or more times. The chain is built from TRBV7-3 and TRBJ1-1; D is possibly TRBD1 (5 bases). V dropped 5 bases and J dropped 1 base, with 8 bases sitting between them. Germline V gives CDR1 SGHTA, CDR2 FQGTGA. The CDR3 is 13 amino acids. This CDR3 is CASSAQANTEAFF. In nucleotides, the CDR3 is TGTGCCAGCAGCGCACAGGCGAACACTGAAGCTTTCTTT.

The V call is TRBV27, the J call TRBJ1-5, with D possibly TRBD1 on 5 matching bases. Per germline, CDR1 MNHEY and CDR2 SMNVEV (reference sequence). The CDR3 consists of 17 residues. Trimming left V 5 bases short and J 2 bases short, with 19 bases between. The CDR3 spells CASSRASVKGGNQPQHF. CDR3 coding DNA: TGTGCCAGCAGTCGAGCGAGTGTTAAAGGGGGCAATCAGCCCCAGCATTTT.

This clone was counted many times. The chain recombines TRBV2 with TRBJ2-1; D gene unclear. Germline values: CDR1 SNHLY, CDR2 FYNNEI. The CDR3 runs to 14 residues. Deletions cut 6 bases from V and 7 bases from J, with 16 bases between. Here the CDR3 reads CASSAWRIENEQFF. The CDR3 DNA is TGTGCCAGCAGCGCATGGAGAATAGAGAATGAGCAGTTCTTC.

This clone was recorded at least ten times. CDR3 coding DNA: TGTGCCAGCAGCCGAGCGGGAGGGAACACCGGGGAGCTGTTTTTT. It translates to CASSRAGGNTGELFF. The V and J genes are TRBV7-9 and TRBJ2-2, with TRBD2 identical over 9 bases. The V segment lost 5 bases and the J segment 1 base; nucleotides outside the gene matches: 2. This CDR3 spans 15 amino acids. Germline V gene lookup returns CDR1 SEHNR and CDR2 FQNEAQ (reference sequence).

Many counts were recorded for this clone. The chain carries TRBV6-5 and TRBJ2-1, with 10 nucleotides matching TRBD1. Germline CDR1 reads MNHEY; CDR2 reads SVGAGI. The CDR3 length is 15 residues. With 7 bases clipped from V and 7 bases from J, the junction kept 10 bases outside the gene matches. CDR3 residues: CASNAGTGETNEQFF. Written as DNA, the CDR3 is TGTGCCAGCAACGCCGGGACAGGGGAAACAAATGAGCAGTTCTTC.

This clone came up many times. This chain connects TRBV11-3 to TRBJ1-1; D remains ambiguous. V was clipped by 5 bases and J by 1 base, with 8 bases between them. CDR1 SGHNT and CDR2 YENEEA come from the germline V gene. CDR3 length: 13 amino acids. CDR3 nucleotide sequence: TGTGCCAGCAGCCCCGAGTCGAACACTGAAGCTTTCTTT. Translated: CASSPESNTEAFF.

This clone was picked up many times. This sequence joins TRBV5-6 and TRBJ2-7; TRBD1 agrees at 7 bases. The CDR3 loop spans 13 amino acids. The germline CDR1 and CDR2 sequences are SGHDT and YYEEEE. Trimming cost V 2 bases and J 4 bases; bases outside gene matches: 3. CDR3: CASSFGQDYEQYF. DNA of the CDR3: TGTGCCAGCAGCTTCGGACAGGATTACGAGCAGTACTTC.

There are many counts of this clone. The chain uses TRBV7-6 and TRBJ1-4, with TRBD1 identical over 7 bases. The CDR3 extends over 16 amino acids. Looked up from germline, CDR1 is SGHVS and CDR2 is FNYEAQ. Trimming removed 4 bases from V and 8 bases from J; junction bases left unmatched: 13. CDR3 sequence: CASSSRQGEYAEKLFF. CDR3 bases: TGTGCCAGCAGCTCGAGACAGGGCGAATATGCAGAAAAACTGTTTTTT.

This clone was seen at least ten times. The chain employs TRBV15 and TRBJ2-2; 8 positions agree with TRBD2. Germline trimming cut 6 bases from V and 3 bases from J; bases unmatched to any gene: 3. The CDR3 is 14 residues long. Germline CDR1 reads LNHNV; CDR2 reads YYDKDF (reference sequence). For the CDR3, the DNA is TGTGCCACCAGAGGACTAGCTGACACCGGGGAGCTGTTTTTT. This translates into CATRGLADTGELFF.

This clone has at least ten counts. This chain uses TRBV7-2 with TRBJ2-7, with D possibly TRBD2 on 5 matching bases. This CDR3 is 13 amino acids long. Germline CDR1 and CDR2: SGHTA and FQGNSA. V was pared by 2 bases and J by 7 bases, with 12 bases between. The CDR3 sequence is CASSLFRGYEQYF. CDR3 DNA sequence: TGTGCCAGCAGCTTATTTCGGGGATATGAGCAGTACTTC.